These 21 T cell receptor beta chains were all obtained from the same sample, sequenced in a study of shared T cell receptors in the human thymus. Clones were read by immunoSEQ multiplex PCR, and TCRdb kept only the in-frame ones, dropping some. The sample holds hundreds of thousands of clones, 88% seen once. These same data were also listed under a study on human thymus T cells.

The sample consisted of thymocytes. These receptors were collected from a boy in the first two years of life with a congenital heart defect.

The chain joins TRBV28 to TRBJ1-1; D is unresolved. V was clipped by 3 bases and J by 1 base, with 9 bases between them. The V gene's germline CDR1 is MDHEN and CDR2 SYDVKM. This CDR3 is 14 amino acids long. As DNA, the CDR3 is TGTGCCAGCAGTTTCTCCCGGGGGAACACTGAAGCTTTCTTT. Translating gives CASSFSRGNTEAFF.

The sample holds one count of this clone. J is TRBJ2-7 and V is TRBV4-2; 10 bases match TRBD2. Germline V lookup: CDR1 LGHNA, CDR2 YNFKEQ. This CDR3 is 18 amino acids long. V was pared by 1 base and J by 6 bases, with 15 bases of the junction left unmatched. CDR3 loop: CASSQAPGVAGGRPEQYF. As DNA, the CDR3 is TGTGCCAGCAGCCAAGCCCCCGGGGTAGCGGGAGGCCGTCCCGAGCAGTACTTC.

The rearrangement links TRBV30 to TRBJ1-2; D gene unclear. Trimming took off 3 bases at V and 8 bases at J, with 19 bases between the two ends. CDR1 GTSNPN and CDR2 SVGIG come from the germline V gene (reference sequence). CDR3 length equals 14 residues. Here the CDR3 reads CAWSLLGSREGYTF. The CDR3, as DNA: TGTGCCTGGAGCCTCTTGGGCAGTCGTGAAGGCTACACCTTC.

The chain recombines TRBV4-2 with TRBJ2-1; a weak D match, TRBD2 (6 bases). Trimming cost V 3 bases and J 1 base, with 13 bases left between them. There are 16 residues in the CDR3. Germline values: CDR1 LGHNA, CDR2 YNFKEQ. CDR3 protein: CASSHPPSGSYNEQFF. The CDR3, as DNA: TGTGCCAGCAGCCACCCCCCCAGCGGGTCCTACAATGAGCAGTTCTTC.

CDR3 nucleotide sequence: TGTGCCAGCACTTCCGGGACAGGGAACACTGAAGCTTTCTTT. Translated: CASTSGTGNTEAFF. This chain links TRBV6-4 with TRBJ1-1; 8 bases are shared with TRBD1. Germline CDR1 and CDR2: MRHNA and SNTAGT. This CDR3 is built from 14 residues. With V trimmed by 7 bases and J by 1 base, 5 bases remained unmatched.

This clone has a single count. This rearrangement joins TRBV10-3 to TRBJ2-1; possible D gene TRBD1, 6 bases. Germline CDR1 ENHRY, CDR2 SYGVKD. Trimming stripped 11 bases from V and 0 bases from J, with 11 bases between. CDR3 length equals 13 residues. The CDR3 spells CAYRESSYNEQFF. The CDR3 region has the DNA TGTGCCTACAGGGAATCCTCCTACAATGAGCAGTTCTTC.

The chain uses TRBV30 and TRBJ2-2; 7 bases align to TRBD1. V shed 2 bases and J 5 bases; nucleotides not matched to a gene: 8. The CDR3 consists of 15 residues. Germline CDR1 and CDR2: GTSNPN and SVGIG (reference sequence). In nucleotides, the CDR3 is TGTGCCTGGAGTCCCCAGACAGGGACGACCGGGGAGCTGTTTTTT. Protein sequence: CAWSPQTGTTGELFF.

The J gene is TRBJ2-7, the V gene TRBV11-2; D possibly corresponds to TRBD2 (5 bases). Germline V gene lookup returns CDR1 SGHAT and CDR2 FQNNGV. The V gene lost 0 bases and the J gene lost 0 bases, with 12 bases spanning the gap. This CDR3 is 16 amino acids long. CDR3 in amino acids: CASSLDQVRGSYEQYF. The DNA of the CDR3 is TGTGCCAGCAGCTTAGATCAAGTTCGGGGCTCCTACGAGCAGTACTTC.

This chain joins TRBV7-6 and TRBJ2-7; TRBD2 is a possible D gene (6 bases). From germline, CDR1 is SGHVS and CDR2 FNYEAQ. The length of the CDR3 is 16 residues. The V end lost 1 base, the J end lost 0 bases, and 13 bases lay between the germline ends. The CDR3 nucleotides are TGTGCCAGCAGCTTAGGGGGACTTCCCAGCTCCTACGAGCAGTACTTC. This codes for CASSLGGLPSSYEQYF.

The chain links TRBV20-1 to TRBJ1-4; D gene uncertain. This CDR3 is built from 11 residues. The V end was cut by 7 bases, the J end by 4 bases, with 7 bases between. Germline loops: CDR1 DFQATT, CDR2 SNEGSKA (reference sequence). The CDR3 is CSVGFNEKLFF. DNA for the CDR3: TGCAGTGTCGGGTTTAATGAAAAACTGTTTTTT.

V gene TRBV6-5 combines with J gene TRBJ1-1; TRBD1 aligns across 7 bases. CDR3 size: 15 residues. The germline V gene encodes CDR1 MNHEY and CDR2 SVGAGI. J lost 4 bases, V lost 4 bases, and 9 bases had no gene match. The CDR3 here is CASSLTRGRGTEAFF. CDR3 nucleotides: TGTGCCAGCAGTTTAACAAGGGGGCGCGGCACTGAAGCTTTCTTT.

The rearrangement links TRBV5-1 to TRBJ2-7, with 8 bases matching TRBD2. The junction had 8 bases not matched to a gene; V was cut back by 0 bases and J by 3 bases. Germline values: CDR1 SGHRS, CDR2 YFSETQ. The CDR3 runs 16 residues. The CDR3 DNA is TGCGCCAGCAGCTTGGATGGGACTAGTGGAGACTACGAGCAGTACTTC. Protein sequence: CASSLDGTSGDYEQYF.

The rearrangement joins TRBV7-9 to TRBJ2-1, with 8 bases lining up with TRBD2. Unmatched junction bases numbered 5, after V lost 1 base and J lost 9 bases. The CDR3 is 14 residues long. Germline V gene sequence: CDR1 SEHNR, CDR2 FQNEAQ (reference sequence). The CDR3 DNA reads TGTGCCAGCAGCTTAGGAGCGGGAGATGGTGAGCAGTTCTTC. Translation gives CASSLGAGDGEQFF.

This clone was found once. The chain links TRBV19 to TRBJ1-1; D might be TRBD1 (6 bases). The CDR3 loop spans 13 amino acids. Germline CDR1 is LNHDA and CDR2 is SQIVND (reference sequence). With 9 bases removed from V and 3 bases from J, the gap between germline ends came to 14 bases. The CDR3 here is CASGQGRDTEAFF. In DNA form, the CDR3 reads TGTGCCAGCGGCCAGGGGAGGGACACTGAAGCTTTCTTT.

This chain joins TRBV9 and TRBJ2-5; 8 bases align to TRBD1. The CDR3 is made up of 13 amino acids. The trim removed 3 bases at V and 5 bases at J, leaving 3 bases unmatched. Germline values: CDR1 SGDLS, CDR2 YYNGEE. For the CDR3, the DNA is TGTGCCAGCAGCGCCGACAGGGGTGAGACCCAGTACTTC. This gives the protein CASSADRGETQYF.

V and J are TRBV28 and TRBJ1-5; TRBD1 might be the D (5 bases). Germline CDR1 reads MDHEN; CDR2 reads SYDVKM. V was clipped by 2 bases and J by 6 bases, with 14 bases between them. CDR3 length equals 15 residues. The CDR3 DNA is TGTGCCAGCAGTTTAATCGGGCAGGGAAGTCAGCCCCAGCATTTT. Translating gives CASSLIGQGSQPQHF.

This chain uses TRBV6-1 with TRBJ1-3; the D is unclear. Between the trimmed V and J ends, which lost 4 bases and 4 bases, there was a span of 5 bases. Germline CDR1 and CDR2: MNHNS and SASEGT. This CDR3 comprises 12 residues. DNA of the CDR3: TGTGCCAGCAGTGGTTCGGGAAACACCATATATTTT. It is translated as CASSGSGNTIYF.

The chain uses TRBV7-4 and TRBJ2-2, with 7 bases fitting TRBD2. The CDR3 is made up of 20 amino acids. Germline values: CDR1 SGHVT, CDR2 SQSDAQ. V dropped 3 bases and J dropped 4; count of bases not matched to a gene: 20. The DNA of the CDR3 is TGTGCCAGCAGCTTTTCGGCAGGACTAGATGCGACGTCGGGCACCGGGGAGCTGTTTTTT. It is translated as CASSFSAGLDATSGTGELFF.

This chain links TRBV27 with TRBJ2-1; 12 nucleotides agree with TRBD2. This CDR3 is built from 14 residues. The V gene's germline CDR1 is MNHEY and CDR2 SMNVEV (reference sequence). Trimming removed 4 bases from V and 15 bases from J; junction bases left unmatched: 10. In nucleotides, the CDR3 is TGTGCCAGCAGTTCGGTACTAGCGGGAGGAATGCGGTTCTTC. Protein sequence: CASSSVLAGGMRFF.

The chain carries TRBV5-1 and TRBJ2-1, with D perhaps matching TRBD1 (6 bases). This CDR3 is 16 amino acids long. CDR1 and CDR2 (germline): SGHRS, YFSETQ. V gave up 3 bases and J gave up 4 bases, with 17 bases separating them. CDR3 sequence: CASSSETGQVYNEQFF. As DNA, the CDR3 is TGCGCCAGCAGCTCGGAAACGGGACAAGTATACAATGAGCAGTTCTTC.

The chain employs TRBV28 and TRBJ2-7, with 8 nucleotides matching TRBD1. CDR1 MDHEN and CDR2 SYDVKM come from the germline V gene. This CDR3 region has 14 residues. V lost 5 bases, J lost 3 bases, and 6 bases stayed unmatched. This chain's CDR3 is CASSPRDRSYEQYF. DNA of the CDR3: TGTGCCAGCAGTCCTCGGGACAGGAGCTACGAGCAGTACTTC.